This T cell receptor beta chain came from a study of shared T cell receptors in the human thymus. Only in-frame clones appear in the TCRdb table, and some are missing; sequencing was by immunoSEQ multiplex PCR. The profile shows hundreds of thousands of clones, 70% to 90% of them singletons. Germline lookup yields CDR1 SGHRS and CDR2 YFSETQ. This CDR3 region has 19 residues. Trimming at V came to 4 bases and at J to 7 bases, leaving 22 bases not matched to a gene. The same data also went into a second study, on human thymus T cells. That investigation notes: From resections taken during corrective heart surgery, the thymus tissue was obtained. Across thymic and blood repertoires, the usage of V and J genes appeared to be biased. Overlap was high between thymic repertoires from unrelated individuals, as reported in related research.

This sequence originates from a boy younger than two with a congenital heart defect. Sequencing was done on a sample of thymocytes. V usage is TRBV5-1 and J usage is TRBJ2-1; 8 bases line up with TRBD2. CDR3 coding DNA: TGCGCCAGCAGCCACCCGCGGTCGGGAGGGAGCGGTCGGGGGAATGAGCAGTTCTTC. It is translated as CASSHPRSGGSGRGNEQFF.